This is a list of T cell receptor beta chains from one sample in a study of blood T cell repertoires in COVID-19. The repertoire was sequenced with immunoSEQ multiplex PCR; TCRdb's copy has only in-frame clones and lacks some. The table shows about 270,000 clones, with 75% to 90% occurring only once. Material: PBMCs or T cells enriched from blood (not recorded which). These receptors came from a woman aged 30 to 39 with acute COVID-19. Each CDR3 is given with its conserved first and last residue. The D gene is left open where the match is weak. Only some rows state a clone size, as once, few, many or a class for expanded clones.

v_call: TRBV6-2/TRBV6-3; j_call: TRBJ1-2; d_call: TRBD1; clone_size: -; cdr3_aa: CASSDPNRTGSYGYTF; cdr3_nt: TGTGCCAGCAGTGACCCAAATAGGACAGGGTCCTATGGCTACACCTTC
v_call: TRBV7-3; j_call: TRBJ2-1; d_call: TRBD1; clone_size: -; cdr3_aa: CASSLMPGQDPKGSYNEQFF; cdr3_nt: TGTGCCAGCAGCTTAATGCCGGGACAGGACCCAAAGGGCTCCTACAATGAGCAGTTCTTC
v_call: TRBV19; j_call: TRBJ2-1; d_call: TRBD2; clone_size: -; cdr3_aa: CASSIGLAGVYEQFF; cdr3_nt: TGTGCCAGTAGTATAGGACTAGCGGGAGTGTATGAGCAGTTCTTC
v_call: TRBV28; j_call: TRBJ1-1; d_call: TRBD1; clone_size: once; cdr3_aa: CATRTGAPLGTEAFF; cdr3_nt: TGTGCCACCCGGACAGGGGCCCCCCTTGGCACTGAAGCTTTCTTT
v_call: TRBV27; j_call: TRBJ1-2; d_call: -; clone_size: -; cdr3_aa: CASSFVFQDSSYGYTF; cdr3_nt: TGTGCCAGCAGTTTTGTGTTTCAGGACAGCTCCTATGGCTACACCTTC
v_call: TRBV27; j_call: TRBJ2-1; d_call: TRBD2; clone_size: once; cdr3_aa: CASSLLAGGENNEQFF; cdr3_nt: TGTGCCAGCAGTTTGCTAGCGGGAGGGGAAAACAATGAGCAGTTCTTC
v_call: TRBV7-8; j_call: TRBJ2-7; d_call: -; clone_size: -; cdr3_aa: CASSLGDKYYEQYF; cdr3_nt: TGTGCCAGCAGCTTAGGGGACAAGTACTACGAGCAGTACTTC
v_call: TRBV4-1; j_call: TRBJ2-1; d_call: -; clone_size: -; cdr3_aa: CASSQDRDEQFF; cdr3_nt: TGCGCCAGCAGCCAAGACAGGGATGAGCAGTTCTTC
v_call: TRBV19; j_call: TRBJ2-1; d_call: -; clone_size: -; cdr3_aa: CASSITATYNEQFF; cdr3_nt: TGTGCCAGTAGTATTACAGCTACTTACAATGAGCAGTTCTTC
v_call: TRBV5-4; j_call: TRBJ1-2; d_call: -; clone_size: few; cdr3_aa: CASSLALSGYGYTF; cdr3_nt: TGTGCCAGCAGCTTGGCTTTGTCGGGATATGGCTACACCTTC
v_call: TRBV24-1; j_call: TRBJ2-1; d_call: -; clone_size: once; cdr3_aa: CATSVGRDINNEQFF; cdr3_nt: TGTGCCACCAGTGTTGGACGGGACATTAACAATGAGCAGTTCTTC
v_call: TRBV7-2; j_call: TRBJ2-2; d_call: -; clone_size: -; cdr3_aa: CASSFEPVNTGELFF; cdr3_nt: TGTGCCAGCAGCTTTGAACCGGTGAACACCGGGGAGCTGTTTTTT
v_call: TRBV28; j_call: TRBJ2-2; d_call: TRBD1; clone_size: -; cdr3_aa: CASSWTGGGIGELFF; cdr3_nt: TGTGCCAGCAGTTGGACAGGGGGGGGAATCGGGGAGCTGTTTTTT
v_call: TRBV7-9; j_call: TRBJ1-3; d_call: TRBD1; clone_size: once; cdr3_aa: CASSFGTGDSGNTIYF; cdr3_nt: TGTGCCAGCAGCTTCGGGACAGGGGATAGTGGAAACACCATATATTTT
v_call: TRBV28; j_call: TRBJ2-7; d_call: TRBD1; clone_size: -; cdr3_aa: CASINRDRGLIGEQYF; cdr3_nt: TGTGCCAGCATCAACAGGGACAGGGGGCTAATCGGCGAGCAGTACTTC
v_call: TRBV30; j_call: TRBJ1-6; d_call: -; clone_size: -; cdr3_aa: CAWRDRGAIVNSPLHF; cdr3_nt: TGTGCCTGGAGGGATCGGGGGGCTATAGTAAATTCACCCCTCCACTTT
v_call: TRBV4-1; j_call: TRBJ2-1; d_call: -; clone_size: -; cdr3_aa: CASSQDLTGHNNEQFF; cdr3_nt: TGCGCCAGCAGCCAAGATCTTACGGGTCATAACAATGAGCAGTTCTTC
v_call: TRBV3-1/TRBV3-2; j_call: TRBJ2-1; d_call: TRBD2; clone_size: -; cdr3_aa: CASSQEGGLAFNEQFF; cdr3_nt: TGTGCCAGCAGCCAAGAGGGGGGACTAGCGTTCAATGAGCAGTTCTTC
v_call: TRBV27; j_call: TRBJ1-1; d_call: TRBD1; clone_size: -; cdr3_aa: CASSAQGAGAEAFF; cdr3_nt: TGTGCCAGCAGTGCACAGGGGGCAGGCGCTGAAGCTTTCTTT
v_call: TRBV14; j_call: TRBJ2-3; d_call: TRBD2; clone_size: -; cdr3_aa: CASSPGTSGSFTDTQYF; cdr3_nt: TGTGCCAGCAGCCCGGGGACTAGCGGGAGCTTCACAGATACGCAGTATTTT
v_call: TRBV20-1; j_call: TRBJ2-3; d_call: -; clone_size: -; cdr3_aa: CSARDINTQYF; cdr3_nt: TGCAGTGCTAGAGATATTAATACGCAGTATTTT
v_call: TRBV19; j_call: TRBJ2-7; d_call: TRBD1; clone_size: -; cdr3_aa: CASKPGQGPYEQYF; cdr3_nt: TGTGCCAGCAAGCCGGGACAGGGGCCCTACGAGCAGTACTTC
v_call: TRBV2; j_call: TRBJ2-7; d_call: TRBD2; clone_size: once; cdr3_aa: CASSEQGTSYEQYF; cdr3_nt: TGTGCCAGCAGTGAACAGGGGACTAGCTACGAGCAGTACTTC
v_call: TRBV11-2; j_call: TRBJ1-1; d_call: TRBD1; clone_size: -; cdr3_aa: CASSTQGDTEAFF; cdr3_nt: TGTGCCAGCAGCACGCAGGGGGACACTGAAGCTTTCTTT
v_call: TRBV29-1; j_call: TRBJ2-4; d_call: -; clone_size: -; cdr3_aa: CSVDLGEAKNIQYF; cdr3_nt: TGCAGCGTTGATCTCGGGGAAGCCAAAAACATTCAGTACTTC
v_call: TRBV6-1; j_call: TRBJ2-2; d_call: -; clone_size: -; cdr3_aa: CASSDFGRENTGELFF; cdr3_nt: TGTGCCAGCAGTGATTTTGGCAGGGAGAACACCGGGGAGCTGTTTTTT
v_call: TRBV4-2; j_call: TRBJ1-2; d_call: -; clone_size: -; cdr3_aa: CASSQDAGAYGYTF; cdr3_nt: TGTGCCAGCAGCCAAGATGCAGGGGCCTATGGCTACACCTTC
v_call: TRBV27; j_call: TRBJ1-5; d_call: TRBD1; clone_size: -; cdr3_aa: CATGGTGYSNQPQHF; cdr3_nt: TGTGCCACCGGGGGGACAGGGTATAGCAATCAGCCCCAGCATTTT
v_call: TRBV28; j_call: TRBJ2-3; d_call: -; clone_size: -; cdr3_aa: CASSEGGVTDTQYF; cdr3_nt: TGTGCCAGCAGTGAGGGAGGCGTCACAGATACGCAGTATTTT
v_call: TRBV15; j_call: TRBJ2-7; d_call: TRBD2; clone_size: -; cdr3_aa: CATSRDFPGGLSYEQYF; cdr3_nt: TGTGCCACCAGCAGAGATTTCCCGGGGGGGCTCTCCTACGAGCAGTACTTC
v_call: TRBV3-1/TRBV3-2; j_call: TRBJ1-5; d_call: -; clone_size: -; cdr3_aa: CASSPRPNNQPQHF; cdr3_nt: TGTGCCAGCAGCCCTAGACCCAACAATCAGCCCCAGCATTTT
v_call: TRBV6-1; j_call: TRBJ2-3; d_call: -; clone_size: -; cdr3_aa: CASSEGAGTDTQYF; cdr3_nt: TGTGCCAGCAGTGAAGGAGCCGGCACAGATACGCAGTATTTT
v_call: TRBV19; j_call: TRBJ2-6; d_call: -; clone_size: -; cdr3_aa: CASSTTAGAGANVLTF; cdr3_nt: TGTGCCAGTAGTACAACCGCAGGGGCTGGGGCCAACGTCCTGACTTTC
v_call: TRBV28; j_call: TRBJ2-2; d_call: TRBD2; clone_size: -; cdr3_aa: CASSSGLAGGPTGELFF; cdr3_nt: TGTGCCAGCAGTTCGGGACTAGCGGGAGGGCCCACCGGGGAGCTGTTTTTT
v_call: TRBV28; j_call: TRBJ2-1; d_call: -; clone_size: -; cdr3_aa: CASSKGGLAPNEQFF; cdr3_nt: TGTGCCAGCAGTAAGGGGGGGCTAGCCCCTAATGAGCAGTTCTTC
v_call: TRBV11-3; j_call: TRBJ2-7; d_call: TRBD2; clone_size: -; cdr3_aa: CASSASTSGRGEQYF; cdr3_nt: TGTGCCAGCAGCGCCTCGACTAGCGGGAGAGGCGAGCAGTACTTC
v_call: TRBV12-5; j_call: TRBJ2-3; d_call: -; clone_size: -; cdr3_aa: CASGLSGRDRTDTQYF; cdr3_nt: TGTGCTAGTGGTTTAAGCGGAAGGGATCGCACAGATACGCAGTATTTT
v_call: TRBV27; j_call: TRBJ2-3; d_call: -; clone_size: -; cdr3_aa: CASSELNTDTQYF; cdr3_nt: TGTGCCAGCAGTGAGTTAAACACAGATACGCAGTATTTT
v_call: TRBV2; j_call: TRBJ2-1; d_call: -; clone_size: -; cdr3_aa: CASSEALSTIYNEQFF; cdr3_nt: TGTGCCAGCAGTGAAGCGCTATCTACGATATACAATGAGCAGTTCTTC
v_call: TRBV7-2; j_call: TRBJ2-1; d_call: TRBD2; clone_size: once; cdr3_aa: CASSLGLADYNEQFF; cdr3_nt: TGTGCCAGCAGCTTAGGGCTAGCGGATTACAATGAGCAGTTCTTC
v_call: TRBV19; j_call: TRBJ1-2; d_call: -; clone_size: -; cdr3_aa: CASARLSGAWGYTF; cdr3_nt: TGTGCCAGTGCACGGCTTTCAGGGGCCTGGGGCTACACCTTC
v_call: TRBV19; j_call: TRBJ2-7; d_call: TRBD2; clone_size: -; cdr3_aa: CASRAGPSYEQYF; cdr3_nt: TGTGCCAGTAGAGCGGGACCTTCCTACGAGCAGTACTTC
v_call: TRBV28; j_call: TRBJ2-2; d_call: TRBD1; clone_size: -; cdr3_aa: CASKPGDRGPGELFF; cdr3_nt: TGTGCCAGCAAGCCAGGGGACAGGGGGCCCGGGGAGCTGTTTTTT
v_call: TRBV5-8; j_call: TRBJ1-5; d_call: -; clone_size: -; cdr3_aa: CASSPPGNQPQHF; cdr3_nt: TGTGCCAGCAGCCCCCCGGGCAATCAGCCCCAGCATTTT
v_call: TRBV6-5; j_call: TRBJ2-2; d_call: -; clone_size: -; cdr3_aa: CASSYSALTGTGELFF; cdr3_nt: TGTGCCAGCAGTTACTCTGCTTTGACTGGCACCGGGGAGCTGTTTTTT
v_call: TRBV5-6; j_call: TRBJ1-2; d_call: -; clone_size: once; cdr3_aa: CASSLEGLFGYTF; cdr3_nt: TGTGCCAGCAGCTTGGAGGGGTTGTTCGGCTACACCTTC
v_call: TRBV5-5; j_call: TRBJ1-4; d_call: TRBD1; clone_size: -; cdr3_aa: CASSLIGQANEKLFF; cdr3_nt: TGTGCCAGCAGTCTCATAGGACAGGCTAATGAAAAACTGTTTTTT
v_call: TRBV7-9; j_call: TRBJ2-1; d_call: TRBD2; clone_size: -; cdr3_aa: CASSYQLAGEYNEQFF; cdr3_nt: TGTGCCAGCAGCTACCAACTAGCGGGAGAGTACAATGAGCAGTTCTTC
v_call: TRBV7-9; j_call: TRBJ2-7; d_call: -; clone_size: -; cdr3_aa: CASSRTYEQYF; cdr3_nt: TGTGCCAGCAGCCGGACATACGAGCAGTACTTC